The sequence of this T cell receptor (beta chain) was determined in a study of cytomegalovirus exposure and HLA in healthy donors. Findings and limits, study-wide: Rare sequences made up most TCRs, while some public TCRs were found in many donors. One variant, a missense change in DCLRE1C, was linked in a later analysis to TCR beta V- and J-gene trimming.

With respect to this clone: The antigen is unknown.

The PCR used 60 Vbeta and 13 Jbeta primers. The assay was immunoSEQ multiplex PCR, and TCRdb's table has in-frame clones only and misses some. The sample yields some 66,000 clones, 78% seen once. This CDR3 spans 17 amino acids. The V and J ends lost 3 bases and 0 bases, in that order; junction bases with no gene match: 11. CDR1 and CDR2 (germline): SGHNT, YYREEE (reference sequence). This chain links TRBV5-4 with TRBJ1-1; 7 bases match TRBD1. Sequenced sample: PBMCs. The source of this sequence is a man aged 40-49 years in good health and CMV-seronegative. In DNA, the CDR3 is TGTGCCAGCAGCTCCAAGAGGGACAGTTTTATGAACACTGAAGCTTTCTTT. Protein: CASSSKRDSFMNTEAFF. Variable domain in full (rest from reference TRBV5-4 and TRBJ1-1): ETGVTQSPTHLIKTRGQQVTLRCSSQSGHNTVSWYQQALGQGPQFIFQYYREEENGRGNFPPRFSGLQFPNYSSELNVNALELDDSALYLCASSSKRDSFMNTEAFFGQGTRLTVV.